Each of the 25 T cell receptor beta chains below was sequenced from the same sample in a study of identical twins. One entry per CDR3 protein, called by TCRdb with MiXCR from the 5' RACE reads. The data show some 630,000 distinct CDR3 sequences, around 7.4% seen once. In addition, the sample was reused for a study of yellow fever vaccine responses in identical twins.

Sequencing was done on a sample of PBMCs. Every receptor here comes from a woman aged 18-29 years in good health.

This clonotype occurred many times. At one of its ends the junction is not consistent with the germline gene, which may arise from a read error. This chain links TRBV5-1 with TRBJ2-1; 12 nucleotides agree with TRBD2. The CDR3 is 15 amino acids. Germline CDR1 is SGHRS and CDR2 is YFSETQ. CDR3 DNA sequence: TGTGCCAGCAGCTTAGGACTAGCGGGATACAATGAGCAGTTCTTC. It specifies CASSLGLAGYNEQFF.

This clonotype has a handful of counts. The rearrangement joins TRBV28 to TRBJ2-7; 10 nucleotides align to TRBD2. Germline CDR1 MDHEN, CDR2 SYDVKM. After removal of 4 bases from V and 0 bases from J, the junction contained 6 bases not matched to a gene. This CDR3 has 16 amino acids. For the CDR3, the DNA is TGTGCCAGCAGTTACAGGACTAGCGGAAACTCCTACGAGCAGTACTTC. Translating gives CASSYRTSGNSYEQYF.

This clonotype was recorded at least ten times. The V call is TRBV7-8, the J call TRBJ1-1; D gene uncertain. CDR1 and CDR2 (germline): SGHVS, FQNEAQ. V dropped 7 bases and J dropped 0 bases, with 18 bases sitting between them. This CDR3 region has 16 residues. The DNA of the CDR3 is TGTGCCAGCACCTTGAGCCAGATAGTCATGAACACTGAAGCTTTCTTT. Amino acid sequence: CASTLSQIVMNTEAFF.

A few counts support this clonotype. This CDR3 is CASSQVGTTQETQYF. Written as DNA, the CDR3 is TGCGCCAGCAGCCAAGTAGGGACTACACAAGAGACCCAGTACTTC. The chain links TRBV4-1 to TRBJ2-5; 7 bases line up with TRBD2. Germline V CDR1 and CDR2: MGHRA, YSYEKL. CDR3 length: 15 amino acids. V lost 1 base and J lost 2; bases outside the gene matches: 4.

This chain joins TRBV6-4 and TRBJ1-1; D is unresolved. V was trimmed by 5 bases and J by 5 bases, leaving 15 bases between them. Germline CDR1 MRHNA, CDR2 SNTAGT. The length of the CDR3 is 14 residues. The CDR3 DNA is TGTGCCAGCAGTTTTGAAGTTGGAGGAACTGAAGCTTTCTTT. As protein: CASSFEVGGTEAFF.

This clonotype was counted at least ten times. This chain uses TRBV7-8 with TRBJ2-1; 11 nucleotides align to TRBD2. CDR3 length: 16 residues. Germline V gene lookup returns CDR1 SGHVS and CDR2 FQNEAQ. The V and J ends lost 2 bases and 3 bases, in that order; junction bases with no gene match: 3. The CDR3 reads CASSLRGTSGYNEQFF. Written as DNA, the CDR3 is TGTGCCAGCAGCTTACGAGGGACTAGCGGCTACAATGAGCAGTTCTTC.

This clonotype was observed at least ten times. The chain has TRBV10-3 and TRBJ2-7, with 15 positions matching TRBD2. V gave up 4 bases and J gave up 0 bases; unmatched junction bases: 4. Per germline, CDR1 ENHRY and CDR2 SYGVKD. This CDR3 spans 17 amino acids. CDR3 nucleotides: TGTGCCATCAGTGCAGGACTAGCGGGAGGGATCTCCTACGAGCAGTACTTC. This gives the protein CAISAGLAGGISYEQYF.

In regard to this clonotype: This could be a read error, since a much larger clone is one nucleotide away. This chain links TRBV7-8 with TRBJ2-1; a possible D gene is TRBD1 (6 bases). The germline V gene encodes CDR1 SGHVS and CDR2 FQNEAQ. Trimming pared 5 bases from V and 4 bases from J, leaving 9 bases between. The CDR3 loop spans 13 amino acids. For the CDR3, the DNA is TGTGCCAGCAGCGTGGACAGATACAATGAGCAGTTCTTC. Protein product: CASSVDRYNEQFF.

J is TRBJ2-7 and V is TRBV12-3 or TRBV12-4; possible D gene TRBD1, 6 bases. The CDR3 is made up of 14 amino acids. Trimming took 5 bases from V and 5 from J, leaving 16 bases between them. The CDR3 DNA sequence: TGTGCCAGCAGTCGACCCGACAGGTCTCACGAGCAGTACTTC. This gives the protein CASSRPDRSHEQYF.

The chain employs TRBV19 and TRBJ1-1; D perhaps matches TRBD1 (6 bases). The ends were cut back, 4 bases at V and 5 bases at J, with 14 bases in the middle. The CDR3 is 14 amino acids. Looked up from germline, CDR1 is LNHDA and CDR2 is SQIVND (reference sequence). The DNA for the CDR3 is TGTGCCAGTAGTACCCAACCTGGGACAACTGAAGCTTTCTTT. This codes for CASSTQPGTTEAFF.

This clonotype was seen many times. The V gene is TRBV11-2, the J gene TRBJ1-1, with D unresolved. CDR1 and CDR2 from the germline V gene are SGHAT and FQNNGV. This CDR3 comprises 13 residues. V lost 5 bases to trimming and J lost 3 bases, with 10 bases between them. As DNA, the CDR3 is TGTGCCAGCAGCACATCGGACTACACTGAAGCTTTCTTT. Residues: CASSTSDYTEAFF.

This clonotype has at least ten counts. This sequence joins TRBV10-3 and TRBJ2-1; no reliable D call. This CDR3 is built from 12 residues. CDR1 is ENHRY, CDR2 SYGVKD, per germline. Trimming removed 4 bases at V and 3 bases at J, with 4 bases between. The CDR3 nucleotides are TGTGCCATCAGTGGACGCTACAATGAGCAGTTCTTC. This encodes CAISGRYNEQFF.

This clonotype came up many times. The chain joins TRBV10-3 to TRBJ1-2; no clear D gene. The CDR3 contains 12 residues. Trimming shortened V by 8 bases and J by 10 bases, and 17 bases separated the two germline ends. The germline gives CDR1 ENHRY, CDR2 SYGVKD. DNA of the CDR3: TGTGCCATCCGATCAGAGTCGGTCCCCTACACCTTC. This codes for CAIRSESVPYTF.

The chain links TRBV28 to TRBJ2-6, with D possibly being TRBD2 (6 bases). Trimming cost V 5 bases and J 6 bases, with 14 bases left between them. CDR1 and CDR2 from the germline V gene are MDHEN and SYDVKM. The CDR3 has 15 residues. The chain's CDR3 is CASSGAGWAANVLTF. The CDR3 DNA reads TGTGCCAGCAGTGGAGCGGGCTGGGCGGCCAACGTCCTGACTTTC.

This clonotype came up a few times. The V and J genes are TRBV20-1 and TRBJ2-1; no clear D gene. This CDR3 spans 11 amino acids. In germline, CDR1 is DFQATT, CDR2 SNEGSKA (reference sequence). Trimming removed 1 base at V and 9 bases at J, with 7 bases between. CDR3: CSARVLFEQFF. CDR3 nucleotide sequence: TGCAGTGCTAGAGTCCTCTTTGAGCAGTTCTTC.

The rearrangement joins TRBV7-2 to TRBJ2-3, with a weak D call TRBD1 (6 bases). The V gene's germline CDR1 is SGHTA and CDR2 FQGNSA. V gave up 1 base and J gave up 3 bases, with 11 bases separating them. The CDR3 is 15 residues long. In DNA form, the CDR3 reads TGTGCCAGCAGCTTAGTGAGGACAGTTACAGATACGCAGTATTTT. This sequence encodes CASSLVRTVTDTQYF.

This clonotype appeared a few times. The chain is built from TRBV27 and TRBJ2-7; 13 bases fit TRBD2. Trimming at V came to 3 bases and at J to 5 bases, leaving 4 bases not matched to a gene. Germline CDR1 MNHEY, CDR2 SMNVEV (reference sequence). The CDR3 totals 15 residues. The CDR3 sequence is CASSLGLAGSHEQYF. In DNA, the CDR3 is TGTGCCAGCAGTTTGGGACTAGCGGGATCCCACGAGCAGTACTTC.

The chain has TRBV28 and TRBJ2-7, with a weak D call TRBD2 (6 bases). CDR3 size: 14 residues. Trimming removed 6 bases at V and 7 bases at J, with 19 bases between. Germline V lookup: CDR1 MDHEN, CDR2 SYDVKM. The DNA for the CDR3 is TGTGCCAGCAGCTGGACACTGTTTAGCGGAGAGCAGTACTTC. Protein product: CASSWTLFSGEQYF. The complete variable domain, with remaining parts taken from reference TRBV28 and TRBJ2-7, reads DVKVTQSSRYLVKRTGEKVFLECVQDMDHENMFWYRQDPGLGLRLIYFSYDVKMKEKGDIPEGYSVSREKKERFSLILESASTNQTSMYLCASSWTLFSGEQYFGPGTRLTVT.

This sequence joins TRBV25-1 and TRBJ1-2, with no clear D. This CDR3 has 13 amino acids. Germline V gene lookup returns CDR1 MGHDK and CDR2 SYGVNS. V was trimmed by 5 bases and J by 8 bases, leaving 15 bases between them. CDR3 DNA sequence: TGTGCCAGCAGTCCGAATCTGGGGAGCGGCTACACCTTC. It translates to CASSPNLGSGYTF.

The V and J genes are TRBV7-9 and TRBJ2-1; D gene ambiguous. This CDR3 region has 12 residues. Germline V CDR1 and CDR2: SEHNR, FQNEAQ (reference sequence). Trimming removed 5 bases from V and 6 bases from J, with 8 bases in between. This CDR3 reads CASSPHSNEQFF. CDR3 DNA sequence: TGTGCCAGCAGCCCACACAGCAATGAGCAGTTCTTC.

This clonotype was picked up a small number of times. The V gene is TRBV7-9, the J gene TRBJ2-1, with D unresolved. CDR3 length: 14 amino acids. Trimming left V 5 bases short and J 2 bases short, with 10 bases between. CDR1 is SEHNR and CDR2 is FQNEAQ in the germline V gene (reference sequence). The CDR3, as DNA: TGTGCCAGCAGCCCCCCGGGTCCCTACAATGAGCAGTTCTTC. Protein product: CASSPPGPYNEQFF. The whole variable domain, remainder taken from reference TRBV7-9 and TRBJ2-1, is DTGVSQNPRHKITKRGQNVTFRCDPISEHNRLYWYRQTLGQGPEFLTYFQNEAQLEKSRLLSDRFSAERPKGSFSTLEIQRTEQGDSAMYLCASSPPGPYNEQFFGPGTRLTVL.

V and J are TRBV27 and TRBJ1-1; tentative D call: TRBD1 (6 bases). The germline gives CDR1 MNHEY, CDR2 SMNVEV (reference sequence). The CDR3 loop spans 13 amino acids. The V end was cut by 3 bases, the J end by 7 bases, with 12 bases between. The CDR3 DNA sequence: TGTGCCAGCAGTTTCTCCCGAGGGGGTGAAGCTTTCTTT. This sequence encodes CASSFSRGGEAFF.

This clonotype came up many times. The rearrangement links TRBV5-1 to TRBJ1-2; D uncertain. The CDR3 has 13 residues. Germline V gene sequence: CDR1 SGHRS, CDR2 YFSETQ. Trimming cost V 4 bases and J 0 bases, with 7 bases left between them. The chain's CDR3 is CASSPGANYGYTF. In DNA, the CDR3 is TGCGCCAGCAGCCCGGGAGCTAACTATGGCTACACCTTC.

This clonotype came up many times. V is TRBV28 and J is TRBJ2-7; the match to TRBD1 covers 10 bases. The trim removed 8 bases at V and 2 bases at J, leaving 6 bases unmatched. This CDR3 is 14 amino acids long. CDR1 and CDR2 (germline): MDHEN, SYDVKM. The CDR3 loop is CASVLGTGAYEQYF. CDR3 DNA: TGTGCCAGCGTTCTAGGGACAGGGGCCTACGAGCAGTACTTC.

This clonotype has a count of ten or more. The chain combines TRBV7-9 with TRBJ2-2; 7 positions match TRBD1. This CDR3 comprises 15 residues. The V and J ends lost 4 bases and 5 bases, in that order; junction bases with no gene match: 7. Germline CDR1 is SEHNR and CDR2 is FQNEAQ (reference sequence). Here the CDR3 reads CASSSNRGSTGELFF. The DNA for the CDR3 is TGTGCCAGCAGCTCCAACAGGGGTAGTACCGGGGAGCTGTTTTTT.